These 31 T cell receptor beta chains were sequenced from one sample in a study of T cells in Graves' hyperthyroidism and ophthalmopathy. Using RNA transcripts as the source, TCR beta CDR3 regions were amplified. The primer set for the first-round RT-PCR of the TCR CDR3 was HTBI. One entry per CDR3 protein results from TCRdb running MiXCR on the multiplex PCR reads. Of about 590,000 distinct CDR3 sequences in the sample, more than 15% are singletons; the top ten hold 7.3%. The sample comprised blood. The receptor set was obtained from a woman in her twenties or thirties with Graves' hyperthyroidism.

This clonotype occurred many times. The chain is built from TRBV27 and TRBJ1-5; D unclear. V was shortened by 3 bases and J by 2 bases, with 8 bases between the two germline ends. CDR3 length equals 14 residues. Germline values: CDR1 MNHEY, CDR2 SMNVEV (reference sequence). The CDR3 loop is CASSFAGRNQPQHF. CDR3 in DNA: TGTGCCAGCAGTTTCGCAGGACGCAATCAGCCCCAGCATTTT.

Only a few counts were recorded for this clonotype. The chain uses TRBV10-3 and TRBJ2-1, with 7 positions matching TRBD1. J lost 5 bases, V lost 3 bases, and 1 base had no gene match. The V gene's germline CDR1 is ENHRY and CDR2 SYGVKD. CDR3 length: 13 residues. CDR3 protein: CAISETGDNEQFF. Written as DNA, the CDR3 is TGTGCCATCAGTGAAACAGGGGACAATGAGCAGTTCTTC.

This clonotype appeared a few times. This chain joins TRBV30 and TRBJ1-3; 10 bases map to TRBD1. V shed 0 bases and J 0 bases; nucleotides not matched to a gene: 8. From germline, CDR1 is GTSNPN and CDR2 SVGIG (reference sequence). This CDR3 comprises 18 residues. CDR3 DNA: TGTGCCTGGAGTGTCGCTCGACAGGGGGCTCTCTCTGGAAACACCATATATTTT. This codes for CAWSVARQGALSGNTIYF.

J is TRBJ2-3 and V is TRBV11-2; D possibly uses TRBD1 or TRBD2 (5 bases each). This CDR3 is built from 16 residues. Trimming took 1 base from V and 2 from J, leaving 13 bases between them. Per germline, CDR1 SGHAT and CDR2 FQNNGV. In DNA form, the CDR3 reads TGTGCCAGCAGCTTAGCCCCGGGACGTCCCACAGATACGCAGTATTTT. As protein: CASSLAPGRPTDTQYF.

There are many counts of this clonotype. The chain couples TRBV10-3 to TRBJ2-5; 12 bases align to TRBD2. CDR3 length: 16 amino acids. Trimming removed 3 bases from V and 5 bases from J; junction bases left unmatched: 7. From germline, CDR1 is ENHRY and CDR2 SYGVKD. The CDR3 DNA is TGTGCCATCAGTGAACGACTAGCGGGAGATAGCGAGACCCAGTACTTC. It codes for CAISERLAGDSETQYF.

There are many counts of this clonotype. This chain connects TRBV2 to TRBJ2-7, with D perhaps TRBD1 or TRBD2 (5 bases each). This CDR3 contains 13 residues. Germline V gives CDR1 SNHLY, CDR2 FYNNEI. V gave up 6 bases and J gave up 2 bases, with 11 bases separating them. This CDR3 reads CASRRETAYEQYF. DNA for the CDR3: TGTGCCAGCAGAAGGGAGACAGCCTACGAGCAGTACTTC.

The V call is TRBV12-3 or TRBV12-4, the J call TRBJ1-3; D possibly corresponds to TRBD1 (5 bases). V lost 5 bases and J 0 bases, leaving 14 bases between the germline ends. The CDR3 extends over 16 amino acids. DNA for the CDR3: TGTGCCAGCAGTCGCCACGACAGCTACTCTGGAAACACCATATATTTT. This codes for CASSRHDSYSGNTIYF.

This chain links TRBV4-1 with TRBJ1-1; TRBD1 is a possible D gene (6 bases). This CDR3 region has 15 residues. The ends were cut back, 4 bases at V and 6 bases at J, with 18 bases in the middle. Germline assignment: CDR1 MGHRA and CDR2 YSYEKL. The CDR3 sequence is CASSLRGGGYAEAFF. Here the CDR3 DNA reads TGCGCCAGCAGCCTAAGGGGGGGGGGCTACGCTGAAGCTTTCTTT.

This clonotype was counted a few times. The rearrangement uses TRBV24-1 and TRBJ2-1; TRBD1 or TRBD2 may be the D gene (5 bases each). The CDR3 runs to 15 residues. From germline, CDR1 is KGHDR and CDR2 SFDVKD. V was cut by 0 bases and J by 2 bases, with 7 bases left in between. Here the CDR3 reads CATSDLMGAYNEQFF. The CDR3 DNA follows: TGTGCCACCAGTGATTTGATGGGGGCCTACAATGAGCAGTTCTTC.

A few counts support this clonotype. V and J are TRBV5-1 and TRBJ2-1, with TRBD1 matching over 8 bases. The CDR3 is 14 amino acids. The trim removed 4 bases at V and 10 bases at J, leaving 10 bases unmatched. CDR1 and CDR2 from the germline V gene are SGHRS and YFSETQ. The CDR3 DNA reads as TGCGCCAGCAGCCTACAGGGGGTCCTCGGGGAGCAGTTCTTC. Its translation is CASSLQGVLGEQFF.

The chain combines TRBV20-1 with TRBJ1-2, with 8 bases fitting TRBD1. Germline CDR1 and CDR2: DFQATT and SNEGSKA (reference sequence). The junction had 2 bases not matched to a gene; V was cut back by 5 bases and J by 3 bases. The CDR3 is made up of 12 amino acids. The CDR3 here is CSAAQGDYGYTF. DNA for the CDR3: TGCAGTGCTGCACAGGGGGACTATGGCTACACCTTC.

The chain carries TRBV14 and TRBJ2-1, with 11 bases fitting TRBD1. Losses at the gene ends were 2 bases for V and 8 bases for J; bases not matched to a gene: 8. The V gene's germline CDR1 is SGHDN and CDR2 FVKESK. The CDR3 runs to 16 residues. The CDR3 here is CASSQWTGGGFYEQFF. The CDR3 bases are TGTGCCAGCAGCCAATGGACAGGGGGCGGGTTCTATGAGCAGTTCTTC.

This clonotype came up many times. The chain uses TRBV6-1 and TRBJ2-1, with D uncertain. The CDR3 contains 14 residues. Trimming took off 6 bases at V and 5 bases at J, with 14 bases between the two ends. Germline V CDR1 and CDR2: MNHNS, SASEGT. The CDR3 sequence is CASRNPGPHNEQFF. CDR3 DNA: TGTGCCAGCAGGAACCCCGGTCCGCACAATGAGCAGTTCTTC.

The V call is TRBV16, the J call TRBJ2-4; 9 nucleotides line up with TRBD1. Germline V CDR1 and CDR2: KGHSY, FQNENV. CDR3 length: 14 residues. The V and J ends lost 4 bases and 9 bases, in that order; junction bases with no gene match: 7. The CDR3 here is CASSPSGTGFIQYF. The CDR3 DNA reads as TGTGCCAGCAGCCCTTCCGGGACAGGGTTCATTCAGTACTTC.

Only a few counts were recorded for this clonotype. A clone one base away is much larger, so this may be a read error. V gene TRBV30 combines with J gene TRBJ1-1; TRBD1 is a possible D gene (5 bases). V shed 3 bases and J shed 6 bases, with 14 bases lying between them. Germline assignment: CDR1 GTSNPN and CDR2 SVGIG (reference sequence). The CDR3 loop spans 13 amino acids. CDR3 residues: CAWRAGTVAEAFF. Here the CDR3 DNA reads TGTGCCTGGAGGGCGGGGACTGTGGCTGAAGCTTTCTTT.

This clonotype was recorded a few times. The genes are TRBV12-3 or TRBV12-4 and TRBJ2-1; tentative D call: TRBD2 (5 bases). V was cut by 11 bases and J by 7 bases, with 21 bases left in between. The CDR3 consists of 14 residues. The CDR3, as DNA: TGTGCCTCCGCGGACTCCCCGGAATTGAATGAGCAGTTCTTC. As protein: CASADSPELNEQFF.

This clonotype was counted at least ten times. The J gene is TRBJ2-1, the V gene TRBV6-5, with D unclear. Germline V CDR1 and CDR2: MNHEY, SVGAGI. The CDR3 loop spans 14 amino acids. Trimming pared 0 bases from V and 6 bases from J, leaving 9 bases between. The CDR3 DNA is TGTGCCAGCAGTTACTCGGGTACGGTCAATGAGCAGTTCTTC. Translated, it gives CASSYSGTVNEQFF.

This clonotype was seen repeatedly, ten times or more. J is TRBJ2-6 and V is TRBV10-3; D unclear. V lost 5 bases, J lost 0 bases, and 11 bases lay in between. CDR1 and CDR2 from the germline V gene are ENHRY and SYGVKD. This CDR3 has 16 amino acids. The CDR3 sequence is CAISLGSNSGANVLTF. The CDR3 nucleotides are TGTGCCATCAGTTTGGGCAGCAACTCTGGGGCCAACGTCCTGACTTTC.

This clonotype was observed many times. The chain employs TRBV28 and TRBJ2-1; the D gene is possibly TRBD1 (6 bases). The CDR3 runs to 13 residues. Trimming left V 4 bases short and J 4 bases short, with 8 bases between. The V gene's germline CDR1 is MDHEN and CDR2 SYDVKM. CDR3 region: CASSSTGYNEQFF. CDR3 DNA: TGTGCCAGCAGTTCAACAGGGTACAATGAGCAGTTCTTC.

The chain couples TRBV5-6 to TRBJ2-7; D gene uncertain. This CDR3 contains 13 residues. The V end lost 3 bases, the J end lost 2 bases, and 9 bases lay between the germline ends. The germline V gene has CDR1 SGHDT and CDR2 YYEEEE. The CDR3 region is CASSSGFPYEQYF. The DNA of the CDR3 is TGTGCCAGCAGCTCCGGGTTCCCCTACGAGCAGTACTTC.

This clonotype was counted many times. The J gene is TRBJ2-1, the V gene TRBV30; 7 bases agree with TRBD2. The CDR3 loop spans 17 amino acids. Trimming took 3 bases from V and 1 from J; bases not matched to a gene: 12. The V gene's germline CDR1 is GTSNPN and CDR2 SVGIG (reference sequence). Written as DNA, the CDR3 is TGTGCCTGGAGACGAGCTAGCGGATTAAATTCCTACAATGAGCAGTTCTTC. Protein product: CAWRRASGLNSYNEQFF.

This clonotype was counted only a few times. A much larger clone sits a single nucleotide away, making a read error possible. CDR3 coding DNA: TGTGCCGGCAGGGGGACAGCTCTACCTAACTATGGCTACACCTTC. Residues: CAGRGTALPNYGYTF. V usage is TRBV28 and J usage is TRBJ1-2; 7 bases map to TRBD1. Germline V gene sequence: CDR1 MDHEN, CDR2 SYDVKM. This CDR3 has 15 residues.

The table lists this clonotype with many counts. The chain has TRBV30 and TRBJ2-1, with D unclear. This CDR3 has 11 residues. Germline V gene data show CDR1 as GTSNPN and CDR2 as SVGIG (reference sequence). Trimming cost V 2 bases and J 8 bases, with 7 bases left between them. The CDR3 coding sequence is TGTGCCTGGAGTTTTAAGGATGAGCAGTTCTTC. It encodes CAWSFKDEQFF.

This clonotype was picked up many times. The chain carries TRBV7-9 and TRBJ2-3; no definite D call. Per germline, CDR1 SEHNR and CDR2 FQNEAQ (reference sequence). V was trimmed by 5 bases and J by 2 bases, leaving 5 bases between them. The CDR3 spans 12 residues. CDR3 residues: CASSHDTDTQYF. The DNA for the CDR3 is TGTGCCAGCAGCCACGACACAGATACGCAGTATTTT.

V usage is TRBV12-5 and J usage is TRBJ1-6; possible D gene TRBD1, 5 bases. This CDR3 contains 14 residues. Germline V gene data show CDR1 as LGHNT and CDR2 as FRNRAP. V was trimmed by 7 bases and J by 9 bases, leaving 16 bases between them. The CDR3 bases are TGTGCTAGTGCCTGGGGCACCCTCGGTTCACCCCTCCACTTT. The encoded protein is CASAWGTLGSPLHF.

The V gene is TRBV12-3 or TRBV12-4, the J gene TRBJ2-1; 11 positions agree with TRBD2. The CDR3 has 16 residues. The trim removed 8 bases at V and 4 bases at J, leaving 10 bases unmatched. For the CDR3, the DNA is TGTGCCAGCGGTTACGGCGGGACTAGCGGTTACAATGAGCAGTTCTTC. This codes for CASGYGGTSGYNEQFF.

This clonotype was observed at least ten times. The genes are TRBV5-1 and TRBJ2-2, with TRBD2 identical over 7 bases. The CDR3 runs 16 residues. Germline V gene lookup returns CDR1 SGHRS and CDR2 YFSETQ. After removal of 3 bases from V and 1 base from J, the junction contained 6 bases not matched to a gene. The CDR3 DNA is TGCGCCAGCAGCTCGGGTATAGCGGGGAACACCGGGGAGCTGTTTTTT. This codes for CASSSGIAGNTGELFF.

V usage is TRBV20-1 and J usage is TRBJ2-7, with 13 nucleotides matching TRBD2. The length of the CDR3 is 15 residues. Looked up from germline, CDR1 is DFQATT and CDR2 is SNEGSKA (reference sequence). V was clipped by 2 bases and J by 2 bases; unmatched bases: 3. The DNA for the CDR3 is TGCAGTGCTAGATCTACTAGCGGGAGGGCCTACGAGCAGTACTTC. It is translated as CSARSTSGRAYEQYF.

This clonotype was recorded at least ten times. At one of its ends the junction is not consistent with the germline gene, which may arise from a read error. The rearrangement uses TRBV20-1 and TRBJ1-4; D uncertain. The CDR3 extends over 11 amino acids. CDR1 is DFQATT and CDR2 is SNEGSKA in the germline V gene (reference sequence). The CDR3 DNA follows: TGCAGTGCGACTTCTCTTGAAGAACTGTTTTTT. Its translation: CSATSLEELFF.

A remark on this clonotype: At one end, the junction sequence differs from germline, possibly due to a read error. This rearrangement joins TRBV7-9 to TRBJ1-5; no firm D call. Per germline, CDR1 SEHNR and CDR2 FQNEAQ (reference sequence). This CDR3 contains 13 residues. The CDR3 sequence is CANSLDSNQPQHF. The CDR3 region has the DNA TGTGCCAACAGCCTTGATAGCAATCAGCCCCAGCATTTT. Supplemented by reference TRBV7-9 and TRBJ1-5, the full variable domain reads DTGVSQNPRHKITKRGQNVTFRCDPISEHNRLYWYRQTLGQGPEFLTYFQNEAQLEKSRLLSDRFSAERPKGSFSTLEIQRTEQGDSAMYLCANSLDSNQPQHFGDGTRLSIL.

This clonotype was seen many times. This rearrangement joins TRBV6-1 to TRBJ1-5, with D perhaps TRBD1 (6 bases). Germline assignment: CDR1 MNHNS and CDR2 SASEGT. This CDR3 has 15 amino acids. Deletions cut 6 bases from V and 0 bases from J, with 12 bases between. DNA of the CDR3: TGTGCCAGCAGCTCAGGACAGAATAGCAATCAGCCCCAGCATTTT. Translated, it gives CASSSGQNSNQPQHF.